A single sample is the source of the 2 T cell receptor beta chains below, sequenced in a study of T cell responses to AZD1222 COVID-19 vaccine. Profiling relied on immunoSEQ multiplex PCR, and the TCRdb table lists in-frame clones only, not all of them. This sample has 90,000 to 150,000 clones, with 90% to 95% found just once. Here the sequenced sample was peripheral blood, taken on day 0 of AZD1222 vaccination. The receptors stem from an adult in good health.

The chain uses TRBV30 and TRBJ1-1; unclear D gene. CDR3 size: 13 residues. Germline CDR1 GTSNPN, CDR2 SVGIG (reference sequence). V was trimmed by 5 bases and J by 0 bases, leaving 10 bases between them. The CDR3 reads CAWGRSMNTEAFF. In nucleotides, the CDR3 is TGTGCCTGGGGACGGAGTATGAACACTGAAGCTTTCTTT.

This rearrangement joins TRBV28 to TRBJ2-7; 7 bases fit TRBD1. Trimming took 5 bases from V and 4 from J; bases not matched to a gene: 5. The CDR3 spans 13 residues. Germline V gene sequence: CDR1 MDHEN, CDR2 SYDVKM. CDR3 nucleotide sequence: TGTGCCAGCAGTAGGGGCAGGGGGTACGAGCAGTACTTC. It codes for CASSRGRGYEQYF.